The TCR beta chain described here comes from a study of prognosis after radiotherapy for stage I lung cancer. Whole-study results and caveats: Differences in TRBV and TRBJ gene usage were reportedly observed between patients with and without metastases.

Multiplex PCR in two rounds served to amplify TCR beta CDR3 from genomic DNA. Round-one PCR had primers specific to each TRBV and TRBJ gene. TCRdb passed the multiplex PCR reads through MiXCR, listing each CDR3 protein once. The sample comprises about 34,000 distinct CDR3 sequences, 25% to 40% of which are singletons, and roughly 26% rests with the top ten. For this clonotype: Its antigen is undetermined.

The CDR3 contains 12 residues. Trimming pared 0 bases from V and 10 bases from J, leaving 9 bases between. CDR1 and CDR2 from the germline V gene are KGHDR and SFDVKD. The V call is TRBV24-1, the J call TRBJ2-7; the D is unclear. The sample in question was PBMCs, obtained before or after stereotactic body radiation therapy (not recorded which). This sequence originates from a donor aged 50 or older with non-small cell lung cancer. Written as DNA, the CDR3 is TGTGCCACCAGTGATTTGTTGGGCGAACAGTACTTC. It yields the protein CATSDLLGEQYF.